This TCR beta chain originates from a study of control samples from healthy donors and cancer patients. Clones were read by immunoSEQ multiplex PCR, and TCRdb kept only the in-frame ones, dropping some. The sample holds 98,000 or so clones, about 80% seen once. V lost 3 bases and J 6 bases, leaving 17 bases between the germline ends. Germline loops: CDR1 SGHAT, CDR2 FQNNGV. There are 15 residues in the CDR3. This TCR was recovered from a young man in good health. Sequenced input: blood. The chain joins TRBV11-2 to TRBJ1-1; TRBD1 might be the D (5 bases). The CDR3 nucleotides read TGTGCCAGCAGCTTCAGGGATGGAGGGATGGCTGAAGCTTTCTTT. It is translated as CASSFRDGGMAEAFF.